One sample yielded the 6 T cell receptor beta chains listed below, sequenced in a study of T cells in Graves' hyperthyroidism and ophthalmopathy. The source material, RNA transcripts, was used to amplify TCR beta CDR3 regions. The HTBI primer set drove a first-round RT-PCR of the TCR CDR3. TCRdb re-called the multiplex PCR reads through MiXCR, storing one row per CDR3 protein. In the table there are hundreds of thousands of distinct CDR3 sequences, 15% to 20% of which are singletons. Sequenced input: blood. Source of these receptors: a man between 45 and 60 years old with Graves' ophthalmopathy.

At least ten counts were recorded for this clonotype. The chain employs TRBV20-1 and TRBJ1-1; D not certain. This CDR3 spans 11 amino acids. Germline V lookup: CDR1 DFQATT, CDR2 SNEGSKA (reference sequence). The CDR3 spells CVGSMNTEAFF. The DNA of the CDR3 is TGCGTCGGAAGCATGAACACTGAAGCTTTCTTT.

With respect to this clonotype: A much larger clone differs by one base, so this may be a read error. The chain uses TRBV6-1 and TRBJ1-2, with unresolved D. Per germline, CDR1 MNHNS and CDR2 SASEGT. The length of the CDR3 is 12 residues. V gave up 1 base and J gave up 7 bases, with 7 bases separating them. The chain's CDR3 is CASSEGWPGYTF. Here the CDR3 DNA reads TGTGCCAGCAGTGAAGGGTGGCCTGGCTACACCTTC.

This clonotype was seen a few times. J is TRBJ2-7 and V is TRBV5-1; TRBD2 aligns across 13 bases. The CDR3 contains 16 residues. V lost 4 bases and J lost 0; bases outside the gene matches: 4. Germline assignment: CDR1 SGHRS and CDR2 YFSETQ. CDR3 coding DNA: TGCGCCAGCAGCCCGACTAGCGGGGGGAGCTCCTACGAGCAGTACTTC. Translated, it gives CASSPTSGGSSYEQYF.

This chain uses TRBV7-2 with TRBJ1-4; tentatively, D is TRBD1 (5 bases). V lost 4 bases to trimming and J lost 10 bases, with 16 bases between them. Looked up from germline, CDR1 is SGHTA and CDR2 is FQGNSA. The CDR3 has 14 residues. CDR3 sequence reads: CASSSGLSQGKLFF. The CDR3 nucleotides are TGTGCCAGCAGCTCTGGACTATCCCAGGGAAAACTGTTTTTT.

As for this clonotype: A much larger clone is a single base away; this may be a read error. The chain links TRBV7-3 to TRBJ1-1; D unclear. V shed 0 bases and J shed 4 bases, with 9 bases lying between them. Germline lookup yields CDR1 SGHTA and CDR2 FQGTGA. This CDR3 contains 14 residues. CDR3: CASSLTSGRTEAFF. DNA of the CDR3: TGTGCCAGCAGCTTAACGTCCGGCCGCACTGAAGCTTTCTTT. Variable domain in full (rest from reference TRBV7-3 and TRBJ1-1): GAGVSQTPSNKVTEKGKYVELRCDPISGHTALYWYRQSLGQGPEFLIYFQGTGAADDSGLPNDRFFAVRPEGSVSTLKIQRTERGDSAVYLCASSLTSGRTEAFFGQGTRLTVV.

This clonotype was observed at least ten times. This CDR3 reads CSARWPGGNQPQHF. The CDR3 nucleotides are TGCAGTGCTAGATGGCCAGGGGGGAATCAGCCCCAGCATTTT. The chain has TRBV20-1 and TRBJ1-5; TRBD1 aligns across 7 bases. Losses at the gene ends were 2 bases for V and 4 bases for J; bases not matched to a gene: 5. There are 14 residues in the CDR3. The germline gives CDR1 DFQATT, CDR2 SNEGSKA (reference sequence).